Listed here are 15 T cell receptor beta chains from one sample, sequenced in a study of early T cells in non-severe SARS-CoV-2 infection. TCRdb re-derived calls from the 5' RACE reads in MiXCR, one entry per CDR3 protein. Among nearly 50,000 distinct CDR3 sequences listed, 6.2% were seen once. Sequences were derived from whole blood, sampled at baseline. These receptors all come from an adult who was a healthcare worker with PCR-confirmed SARS-CoV-2 infection or an uninfected control (not recorded which).

This CDR3 reads CASSVDLSYTGELFF. For the CDR3, the DNA is TGTGCCAGCAGCGTAGATTTAAGCTACACCGGGGAGCTGTTTTTT. The genes are TRBV9 and TRBJ2-2; D call uncertain. Per germline, CDR1 SGDLS and CDR2 YYNGEE. Trimming left V 0 bases short and J 3 bases short, with 9 bases between. The CDR3 spans 15 residues.

This clonotype was counted ten times or more. The chain joins TRBV9 to TRBJ2-1, with 8 bases aligning to TRBD2. With 4 bases clipped from V and 7 bases from J, the junction kept 7 bases outside the gene matches. The CDR3 runs to 14 residues. Per the germline V gene, CDR1 is SGDLS and CDR2 is YYNGEE. The DNA of the CDR3 is TGTGCCAGCAGCCCGCGACTAGCGAGGAATGAGCAGTTCTTC. Its translation: CASSPRLARNEQFF.

The sample holds many counts of this clonotype. The chain combines TRBV28 with TRBJ2-7; D gene uncertain. Trimming stripped 3 bases from V and 6 bases from J, with 15 bases between. The CDR3 loop spans 14 amino acids. Germline V gene data show CDR1 as MDHEN and CDR2 as SYDVKM. CDR3 sequence: CASSLGRQAIEQYF. In DNA, the CDR3 is TGTGCCAGCAGTTTGGGTAGGCAAGCTATCGAGCAGTACTTC.

This clonotype was observed many times. The chain couples TRBV7-2 to TRBJ2-1; D not resolved. The CDR3 runs 14 residues. CDR1 is SGHTA, CDR2 FQGNSA, per germline. Trimming stripped 3 bases from V and 7 bases from J, with 13 bases between. The CDR3 loop reads CASSLGLRSNEQFF. CDR3 in DNA: TGTGCCAGCAGCTTGGGTTTAAGGTCAAATGAGCAGTTCTTC.

The chain uses TRBV7-6 and TRBJ2-7; TRBD2 matches at 12 bases. CDR1 is SGHVS and CDR2 is FNYEAQ in the germline V gene. V was pared by 5 bases and J by 6 bases, with 5 bases of the junction left unmatched. The CDR3 sequence is 14 residues long. The DNA of the CDR3 is TGTGCCAGCAGCCTAAGACTAGCGGGAGTCGAGCAGTACTTC. Translating gives CASSLRLAGVEQYF.

This clonotype was seen at least ten times. The CDR3 loop is CASSPTVGGYEQYF. In nucleotides, the CDR3 is TGTGCCAGCAGCCCGACCGTGGGGGGCTACGAGCAGTACTTC. The V call is TRBV6-6, the J call TRBJ2-7, with D possibly being TRBD2 (6 bases). This CDR3 contains 14 residues. V lost 6 bases, J lost 3 bases, and 15 bases lay in between. CDR1 and CDR2 from the germline V gene are MNHNY and SVGAGI (reference sequence).

Many counts were recorded for this clonotype. DNA of the CDR3: TGTGCCAGCATCCCGGGACTCAGCACAGATACGCAGTATTTT. Its protein product is CASIPGLSTDTQYF. The J gene is TRBJ2-3, the V gene TRBV6-2 or TRBV6-3; weak D call: TRBD2 (6 bases). V lost 7 bases, J lost 0 bases, and 11 bases lay in between. The CDR3 covers 14 residues. CDR1 is MNHEY and CDR2 is SVGEGT in the germline V gene.

This clonotype occurred many times. The V gene is TRBV7-6, the J gene TRBJ2-2; 8 nucleotides match TRBD2. This CDR3 has 17 residues. V lost 3 bases and J lost 3; bases outside the gene matches: 9. Germline V gives CDR1 SGHVS, CDR2 FNYEAQ. In DNA, the CDR3 is TGTGCCAGCAGCTTTCTTAGCGGGATTACCGACACCGGGGAGCTGTTTTTT. Translated: CASSFLSGITDTGELFF. The variable domain in full, completed from reference TRBV7-6 and TRBJ2-2, reads GAGVSQSPRYKVTKRGQDVALRCDPISGHVSLYWYRQALGQGPEFLTYFNYEAQQDKSGLPNDRFSAERPEGSISTLTIQRTEQRDSAMYRCASSFLSGITDTGELFFGEGSRLTVL.

This clonotype was observed many times. This sequence joins TRBV6-2 or TRBV6-3 and TRBJ2-6; the D gene is possibly TRBD2 (5 bases). The CDR3 loop spans 19 amino acids. V was cut by 0 bases and J by 0 bases, with 15 bases left in between. The V gene's germline CDR1 is MNHEY and CDR2 SVGEGT. Written as DNA, the CDR3 is TGTGCCAGCAGTTACTCGAGCGGCCGGTTGATCTCTGGGGCCAACGTCCTGACTTTC. This gives the protein CASSYSSGRLISGANVLTF.

This clonotype turned up a few times. The rearrangement joins TRBV20-1 to TRBJ1-2; D is ambiguous. CDR3 length: 12 amino acids. Trimming cost V 0 bases and J 6 bases, with 8 bases left between them. Germline lookup yields CDR1 DFQATT and CDR2 SNEGSKA (reference sequence). CDR3 coding DNA: TGCAGTGCTAGAGATCAGAGTGATGGCTACACCTTC. As protein: CSARDQSDGYTF.

In this sample, this clonotype turned up many times. This sequence joins TRBV11-2 and TRBJ2-1, with a possible D match to TRBD1 (5 bases). Germline lookup yields CDR1 SGHAT and CDR2 FQNNGV. V shed 4 bases and J shed 6 bases, with 13 bases lying between them. The CDR3 loop spans 14 amino acids. Here the CDR3 reads CASSSLTVGNEQFF. CDR3 DNA sequence: TGTGCCAGCAGCTCATTGACAGTGGGCAATGAGCAGTTCTTC.

The gene calls are TRBV6-2 or TRBV6-3 and TRBJ2-3, with 10 bases fitting TRBD2. The ends lost 4 bases at V and 1 base at J; junction bases unmatched: 5. CDR1 and CDR2 (germline): MNHEY, SVGEGT. The CDR3 sequence is 16 residues long. CDR3 sequence: CASSFSGRVGTDTQYF. The CDR3 DNA follows: TGTGCCAGCAGTTTCAGCGGGAGGGTGGGCACAGATACGCAGTATTTT.

This clonotype was counted at least ten times. CDR3 bases: TGTGCCAGCAGCTTTGGACAGCAGGGCGGGGAGCTGTTTTTT. Translating gives CASSFGQQGGELFF. The chain joins TRBV7-2 to TRBJ2-2; D possibly corresponds to TRBD1 (6 bases). Between the trimmed V and J ends, which lost 3 bases and 7 bases, there was a span of 12 bases. The CDR3 extends over 14 amino acids. Germline V gene data show CDR1 as SGHTA and CDR2 as FQGNSA.

The CDR3 DNA sequence: TGTGCCTATCTTAGGGCTAGCGGGGCCGGGCAGTACTTC. Protein product: CAYLRASGAGQYF. This rearrangement joins TRBV30 to TRBJ2-7; 9 bases agree with TRBD2. Per germline, CDR1 GTSNPN and CDR2 SVGIG (reference sequence). After removal of 7 bases from V and 9 bases from J, the junction contained 13 bases not matched to a gene. This CDR3 comprises 13 residues.

Only a few counts were recorded for this clonotype. The chain carries TRBV20-1 and TRBJ2-5, with 8 bases identical to TRBD1. Looked up from germline, CDR1 is DFQATT and CDR2 is SNEGSKA (reference sequence). The CDR3 consists of 14 residues. V dropped 4 bases and J dropped 3; count of bases not matched to a gene: 7. The CDR3 sequence is CSATLRTGKETQYF. CDR3 nucleotides: TGCAGTGCTACCCTTAGGACAGGGAAAGAGACCCAGTACTTC.